The next 5 T cell receptor beta chains were all read from a single sample in a study of cytomegalovirus exposure and HLA in healthy donors. Primers for the PCR totalled 60 Vbeta and 13 Jbeta. The protocol was immunoSEQ multiplex PCR, while the TCRdb copy is restricted to in-frame clones and leaves out a portion. Of roughly 190,000 clones in the sample, more than 65% were seen once. The sequenced material came from PBMCs. The source is a girl between 5 and 17 years old in good health and CMV-seropositive.

The V gene is TRBV30, the J gene TRBJ2-7, with 7 bases fitting TRBD2. The ends lost 2 bases at V and 5 bases at J; junction bases unmatched: 18. This CDR3 region has 17 residues. Per germline, CDR1 GTSNPN and CDR2 SVGIG (reference sequence). The CDR3 reads CAWSIPEFGGFPHEQYF. The CDR3 nucleotides read TGTGCCTGGAGTATCCCAGAGTTCGGGGGGTTCCCCCACGAGCAGTACTTC.

The V gene is TRBV5-6, the J gene TRBJ2-1, with TRBD1 as a possible D gene (6 bases). This CDR3 region has 17 residues. Per germline, CDR1 SGHDT and CDR2 YYEEEE. V gave up 1 base and J gave up 4 bases, with 18 bases separating them. The CDR3 DNA is TGTGCCAGCAGCTTGCGGGGCCAGGGGCCCATATACAATGAGCAGTTCTTC. This gives the protein CASSLRGQGPIYNEQFF.

The chain couples TRBV30 to TRBJ2-7, with 7 positions matching TRBD2. The CDR3 covers 13 residues. CDR1 is GTSNPN and CDR2 is SVGIG in the germline V gene (reference sequence). V lost 3 bases, J lost 2 bases, and 4 bases stayed unmatched. The DNA for the CDR3 is TGTGCCTGGAGACGGACTAGAGCCTACGAGCAGTACTTC. Protein sequence: CAWRRTRAYEQYF.

A few counts support this clone. The chain has TRBV2 and TRBJ1-5; 7 bases line up with TRBD1. The CDR3 loop spans 19 amino acids. Germline CDR1 and CDR2: SNHLY and FYNNEI. The V and J ends lost 0 bases and 0 bases, in that order; junction bases with no gene match: 11. In nucleotides, the CDR3 is TGTGCCAGCAGTGAAGCGCTATGGGGGACAGATTATAGCAATCAGCCCCAGCATTTT. This translates into CASSEALWGTDYSNQPQHF.

The rearrangement links TRBV10-3 to TRBJ1-5; maybe TRBD1 (6 bases). Trimming stripped 6 bases from V and 1 base from J, with 13 bases between. CDR3 length: 15 amino acids. The germline CDR1 and CDR2 sequences are ENHRY and SYGVKD. CDR3 nucleotide sequence: TGTGCCATCAGCCCTGCAACAGGGAGCAATCAGCCCCAGCATTTT. This sequence encodes CAISPATGSNQPQHF.